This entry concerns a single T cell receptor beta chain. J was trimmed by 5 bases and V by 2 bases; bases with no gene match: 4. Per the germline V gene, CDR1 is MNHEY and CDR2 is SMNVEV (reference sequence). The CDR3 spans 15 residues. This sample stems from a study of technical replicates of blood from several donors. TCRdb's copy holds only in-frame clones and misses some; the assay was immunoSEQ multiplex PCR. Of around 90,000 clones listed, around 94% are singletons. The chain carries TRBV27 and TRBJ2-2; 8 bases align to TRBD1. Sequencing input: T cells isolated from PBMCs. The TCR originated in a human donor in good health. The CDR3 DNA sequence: TGTGCCAGCAGTTTAGGGCAGGGGGCAACCGGGGAGCTGTTTTTT. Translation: CASSLGQGATGELFF.